These 5 T cell receptor beta chains share one sample of origin, sequenced in a study of shared T cell receptors in the human thymus. Here immunoSEQ multiplex PCR was the method, and the copy in TCRdb shows in-frame clones only, minus some. Among hundreds of thousands of clones listed, around 87% were seen once. This same sample was also part of a study on human thymus T cells.

The sample taken for sequencing was thymocytes. These receptors originate from a boy under three years old with a congenital heart defect.

The gene calls are TRBV19 and TRBJ1-5, with 7 nucleotides matching TRBD1. The CDR3 totals 13 residues. Germline V lookup: CDR1 LNHDA, CDR2 SQIVND (reference sequence). The V segment lost 6 bases and the J segment 4 bases; nucleotides outside the gene matches: 3. CDR3 protein: CASRTQGNQPQHF. In DNA, the CDR3 is TGTGCCAGTAGGACACAGGGGAATCAGCCCCAGCATTTT.

The chain joins TRBV18 to TRBJ2-3, with D perhaps matching TRBD2 (5 bases). V was trimmed by 0 bases and J by 1 base, leaving 11 bases between them. Per germline, CDR1 KGHSH and CDR2 LQKENI. This CDR3 comprises 16 residues. This CDR3 reads CASSPPVMRGTDTQYF. CDR3 sequence (DNA): TGTGCCAGCTCACCACCGGTGATGAGGGGCACAGATACGCAGTATTTT.

This sequence joins TRBV29-1 and TRBJ1-2, with 7 nucleotides matching TRBD1. Germline V gene lookup returns CDR1 SQVTM and CDR2 ANQGSEA. V trimming: 7 bases; J trimming: 3 bases; junction bases outside the gene matches: 17. There are 16 residues in the CDR3. The CDR3 region is CSAPPQGESTDYGYTF. CDR3 bases: TGCAGCGCCCCCCCCCAGGGGGAGAGTACGGACTATGGCTACACCTTC. Filled out from reference TRBV29-1 and TRBJ1-2, the complete variable domain reads SAVISQKPSRDICQRGTSLTIQCQVDSQVTMMFWYRQQPGQSLTLIATANQGSEATYESGFVIDKFPISRPNLTFSTLTVSNMSPEDSSIYLCSAPPQGESTDYGYTFGSGTRLTVV.

This clone has more than one count but fewer than ten. The rearrangement uses TRBV4-3 and TRBJ2-2; D is unresolved. Germline V CDR1 and CDR2: LGHNA, YSLEER. This CDR3 contains 13 residues. V was pared by 2 bases and J by 5 bases, with 6 bases between. CDR3 loop: CASSQSSTGELFF. CDR3 nucleotides: TGCGCCAGCAGCCAATCTAGTACCGGGGAGCTGTTTTTT.

The chain joins TRBV30 to TRBJ2-3; 13 bases fit TRBD2. V lost 2 bases and J lost 7; bases outside the gene matches: 9. Germline V gives CDR1 GTSNPN, CDR2 SVGIG (reference sequence). The CDR3 covers 16 residues. Written as DNA, the CDR3 is TGTGCCTGGAGTCCGGAACTAGCGGGGGGGGCATATACGCAGTATTTT. Its protein product is CAWSPELAGGAYTQYF. The whole variable domain, filled in from reference TRBV30 and TRBJ2-3, reads SQTIHQWPATLVQPVGSPLSLECTVEGTSNPNLYWYRQAAGRGLQLLFYSVGIGQISSEVPQNLSASRPQDRQFILSSKKLLLSDSGFYLCAWSPELAGGAYTQYFGPGTRLTVL.